A selection of T cell receptor beta chains follows, all from one sample in a study of Ad26.COV2.S vaccination and SARS-CoV-2 variants. Generated by immunoSEQ multiplex PCR, the TCRdb table keeps only in-frame clones and is missing some. The table includes about 350,000 clones, just over 90% detected once. The sequencing used peripheral blood, collected after recovery from COVID-19. These receptors were obtained from a human donor who had recovered from COVID-19. Each CDR3 is given with its conserved first and last residue. A D gene is named only where the DNA matches it firmly. The listing skips clone size in some rows; elsewhere it reads once, few, many or a size class.

TRBJ2-3,.,.,TRBV6-5,TGTGCCAGCTCCGTGAGGCCGGGGATCACAGATACGCAGTATTTT,CASSVRPGITDTQYF
TRBJ2-5,.,once,TRBV9,TGTGCCAGCAGCGCACCCGAGGGCCGGGGGACCCAGTACTTC,CASSAPEGRGTQYF
TRBJ2-7,.,.,TRBV20-1,TGCAGTGCTAGACTGGCCTACGAGCAGTACTTC,CSARLAYEQYF
TRBJ1-6,.,.,TRBV19,TGTGCCAGTACCTATAACAAAGGGGCAGGGGATAATTCACCCCTCCACTTT,CASTYNKGAGDNSPLHF
TRBJ1-6,.,.,TRBV19,TGTGCCAGTAGTATGAACAGCGATAATTCACCCCTCCACTTT,CASSMNSDNSPLHF
TRBJ1-1,.,.,TRBV29-1,TGCAGCGTCTACCGGGGCCATGAAGCTTTCTTT,CSVYRGHEAFF
TRBJ1-1,.,.,TRBV7-2,TGTGCCAGCAGCTTAGGGGGGCGGACTGAAGCTTTCTTT,CASSLGGRTEAFF
TRBJ2-7,.,.,TRBV24-1,TGTGCCACCAGTGATTTATGTGGGAAGGGCTCCTACGAGCAGTACTTC,CATSDLCGKGSYEQYF
TRBJ2-3,TRBD1,.,TRBV5-1,TGCGCCAGCAGCCTTGCGACAGGGGGTACAGATACGCAGTATTTT,CASSLATGGTDTQYF
TRBJ1-2,.,.,TRBV3-1/TRBV3-2,TGTGCCAGCAGCCAAGAACAGAGAAACTCTGGCTACACCTTC,CASSQEQRNSGYTF
TRBJ1-1,.,.,TRBV10-3,TGTGCCATCAGTGTCGGGGCCACTGAAGCTTTCTTT,CAISVGATEAFF
TRBJ2-5,.,.,TRBV4-3,TGCGCCAGCAGCCAAGAACGGGGGCAGCTGGGAGAGACCCAGTACTTC,CASSQERGQLGETQYF
TRBJ2-5,.,.,TRBV27,TGTGCCAGCAGTCCCAGGGCAGTACAAGAGACCCAGTACTTC,CASSPRAVQETQYF
TRBJ1-4,TRBD1,once,TRBV19,TGTGCCACCAGGACAGGGGGAGATGAAAAACTGTTTTTT,CATRTGGDEKLFF
TRBJ2-5,.,.,TRBV19,TGTGCCAGTAGTATAGGAGGAGGAGAGACCCAGTACTTC,CASSIGGGETQYF
TRBJ2-3,.,.,TRBV15,TGTGCCACCAGCAACGGGGGCTCGGGCACAGATACGCAGTATTTT,CATSNGGSGTDTQYF
TRBJ1-4,TRBD1,once,TRBV19,TGTGCCAGCCGACAGGGGGCGGTTATTGAAAAACTGTTTTTT,CASRQGAVIEKLFF
TRBJ2-3,.,.,TRBV10-1,TGCGCCAGCAGTGATCGGCAGGGTAAGGGTACGCAGTATTTT,CASSDRQGKGTQYF
TRBJ1-2,.,.,TRBV6-5,TGTGCCAGCAGTTACAGCGGCTACACCTTC,CASSYSGYTF
TRBJ2-3,.,.,TRBV3-1/TRBV3-2,TGTGCCAGCAGCCAAGATATGGCGTTCCCTAGCACAGATACGCAGTATTTT,CASSQDMAFPSTDTQYF
TRBJ2-3,.,.,TRBV18,TGTGCCAGCTCCCCCCTGGCCACAGATACGCAGTATTTT,CASSPLATDTQYF
TRBJ2-5,TRBD2,.,TRBV11-3,TGTGCCAGCAGCTTCGGACTAGCGGGGGAGACCCAGTACTTC,CASSFGLAGETQYF
TRBJ1-1,.,.,TRBV11-2,TGTGCCAGCAGCACCCGACAGATAAACACTGAAGCTTTCTTT,CASSTRQINTEAFF
TRBJ2-5,TRBD1,.,TRBV18,TGTGCCAGCTCACCACTTGGACAGGGCCGGGAGACCCAGTACTTC,CASSPLGQGRETQYF
TRBJ2-1,.,once,TRBV19,TGTGCCAGTAGTATAGGTCTTAATGAGCAGTTCTTC,CASSIGLNEQFF
TRBJ1-2,TRBD1,.,TRBV5-4,TGTGCCAGCAGCCGGGACAGGGGGCTAGACTATGGCTACACCTTC,CASSRDRGLDYGYTF
TRBJ2-5,.,.,TRBV5-1,TGCGCCAGCAGCTTGCAGGGTCCGTCGGAGACCCAGTACTTC,CASSLQGPSETQYF
TRBJ1-5,TRBD1,.,TRBV19,TGTGCCAGTAGTATAAGTTCAGGACAGGGGGCAGGTCAGCCCCAGCATTTT,CASSISSGQGAGQPQHF
TRBJ1-5,.,.,TRBV9,TGTGCCAGCAGCGTAGAAACGGGACAGCCCCAGCATTTT,CASSVETGQPQHF
TRBJ1-1,.,few,TRBV7-2,TGTGCCAGCAGCTCCTTTAGAAACACTGAAGCTTTCTTT,CASSSFRNTEAFF
TRBJ2-2,.,.,TRBV6-4,TGTGCCAGCAGTGATGGCAGGGGAAACACCGGGGAGCTGTTTTTT,CASSDGRGNTGELFF
TRBJ1-2,.,.,TRBV5-1,TGCGCCAGCAGCTCCGAACACCCATTTGATGGCTACACCTTC,CASSSEHPFDGYTF
TRBJ2-1,TRBD1,.,TRBV4-1,TGCGCCAGCAGCCATGGACAGGGAGGACCTTACAATGAGCAGTTCTTC,CASSHGQGGPYNEQFF
TRBJ2-5,.,.,TRBV9,TGTGCCAGCAGCGTAGCTAACAGGGGAGGGGAGACCCAGTACTTC,CASSVANRGGETQYF
TRBJ2-5,TRBD1,few,TRBV29-1,TGCAGCGGTTCATCGGACAGGAACCAAGAGACCCAGTACTTC,CSGSSDRNQETQYF
TRBJ1-5,.,.,TRBV27,TGTGCCAGCAGTGAAGGGGAGCATCAGCCCCAGCATTTT,CASSEGEHQPQHF